The 20 T cell receptor beta chains presented below share a single source sample, sequenced in a study of blood T cell repertoires in COVID-19. The data were produced by immunoSEQ multiplex PCR, yet TCRdb's version contains in-frame clones alone and is incomplete. The sample lists around 250,000 clones, just over 85% seen once, with 2% to 2.5% in the top ten. The sequencing input was peripheral blood. The receptors derive from a man aged 25 to 45 who had recovered from COVID-19.

The chain recombines TRBV24-1 with TRBJ2-3; perhaps TRBD1 as D (6 bases). The CDR3 runs to 12 residues. Trimming left V 9 bases short and J 4 bases short, with 10 bases between. CDR1 and CDR2 from the germline V gene are KGHDR and SFDVKD. The CDR3 protein is CATAGESDTQYF. CDR3 DNA: TGTGCCACCGCAGGGGAGTCAGATACGCAGTATTTT.

V is TRBV6-5 and J is TRBJ1-1; D might be TRBD1 (5 bases). Germline V gene lookup returns CDR1 MNHEY and CDR2 SVGAGI. This CDR3 is built from 13 residues. With 5 bases removed from V and 8 bases from J, the gap between germline ends came to 15 bases. For the CDR3, the DNA is TGTGCCAGCAGTCCCCAAAACCCAGGGGAAGCTTTCTTT. This gives the protein CASSPQNPGEAFF.

The genes are TRBV15 and TRBJ2-7, with 10 bases fitting TRBD1. Looked up from germline, CDR1 is LNHNV and CDR2 is YYDKDF (reference sequence). V was clipped by 3 bases and J by 1 base; unmatched bases: 3. The CDR3 spans 15 residues. CDR3: CATSSGTGVSYEQYF. The CDR3 DNA is TGTGCCACCAGCAGTGGGACAGGGGTATCCTACGAGCAGTACTTC.

This clone has a single count. V is TRBV9 and J is TRBJ2-7; 7 bases map to TRBD1. This CDR3 has 14 amino acids. V trimming: 1 base; J trimming: 3 bases; junction bases outside the gene matches: 4. CDR1 SGDLS and CDR2 YYNGEE come from the germline V gene. The CDR3 reads CASSVQGVGYEQYF. The CDR3 DNA follows: TGTGCCAGCAGCGTACAGGGGGTTGGCTACGAGCAGTACTTC.

Only one count was recorded for this clone. This rearrangement joins TRBV19 to TRBJ2-2; weak D call: TRBD2 (5 bases). This CDR3 has 16 residues. The V end lost 3 bases, the J end lost 3 bases, and 14 bases lay between the germline ends. Germline values: CDR1 LNHDA, CDR2 SQIVND (reference sequence). CDR3 DNA sequence: TGTGCCAGTAGTATTTGGGGAGTGCTATACACCGGGGAGCTGTTTTTT. This codes for CASSIWGVLYTGELFF.

The chain recombines TRBV5-4 with TRBJ1-2; 8 nucleotides agree with TRBD1. Germline V CDR1 and CDR2: SGHNT, YYREEE (reference sequence). V lost 2 bases to trimming and J lost 4 bases; unmatched junction nucleotides: 4. CDR3 length: 14 residues. CDR3 loop: CASSFQGAGYGYTF. The CDR3 DNA follows: TGTGCCAGCAGCTTTCAGGGGGCTGGCTATGGCTACACCTTC.

This chain joins TRBV30 and TRBJ1-6, with D possibly matching TRBD1 (6 bases). V shed 0 bases and J shed 8 bases, with 11 bases lying between them. The CDR3 consists of 14 residues. Germline V lookup: CDR1 GTSNPN, CDR2 SVGIG (reference sequence). DNA of the CDR3: TGTGCCTGGAGTGTAGGGGGAGTTGATTCACCCCTCCACTTT. It specifies CAWSVGGVDSPLHF.

This clone appeared a single time. Relative to the germline gene, one junction end is altered; a read error may explain this. CDR3 loop: CACRQDPDKETQYF. The CDR3 coding sequence is TGTGCCTGCAGACAGGACCCCGATAAAGAGACCCAGTACTTC. The J gene is TRBJ2-5, the V gene TRBV27, with TRBD1 as a possible D gene (6 bases). The CDR3 is 14 residues long. Germline-derived CDR1 and CDR2 are MNHEY and SMNVEV (reference sequence).

The CDR3 sequence: CASSRSTDTQYF. CDR3 bases: TGTGCCAGCAGTCGGAGCACAGATACGCAGTATTTT. V is TRBV2 and J is TRBJ2-3; D is unresolved. V lost 5 bases to trimming and J lost 0 bases, with 3 bases between them. CDR1 SNHLY and CDR2 FYNNEI come from the germline V gene. This CDR3 spans 12 amino acids.

The chain is built from TRBV6-4 and TRBJ2-2; D remains ambiguous. Germline-derived CDR1 and CDR2 are MRHNA and SNTAGT. Trimming pared 5 bases from V and 0 bases from J, leaving 4 bases between. This CDR3 has 13 amino acids. CDR3 residues: CASSSTNTGELFF. CDR3 in DNA: TGTGCCAGCAGTAGCACGAACACCGGGGAGCTGTTTTTT.

This sequence joins TRBV20-1 and TRBJ1-2; possibly TRBD1 for D (6 bases). CDR1 and CDR2 (germline): DFQATT, SNEGSKA (reference sequence). With 3 bases removed from V and 2 bases from J, the gap between germline ends came to 7 bases. This CDR3 is 12 amino acids long. DNA of the CDR3: TGCAGTGCTAGTGACAGGAACTATGGCTACACCTTC. This translates into CSASDRNYGYTF.

This rearrangement joins TRBV15 to TRBJ1-4; 11 bases align to TRBD1. The CDR3 totals 16 residues. V dropped 0 bases and J dropped 7; count of bases not matched to a gene: 4. Germline CDR1 is LNHNV and CDR2 is YYDKDF (reference sequence). The CDR3 DNA is TGTGCCACCAGCAGAGATAGGGGACAGGGGGGTGAAAAACTGTTTTTT. It translates to CATSRDRGQGGEKLFF.

This chain joins TRBV5-1 and TRBJ1-2, with 7 bases aligning to TRBD1. V lost 4 bases to trimming and J lost 6 bases; unmatched junction nucleotides: 9. CDR3 length: 14 residues. Germline loops: CDR1 SGHRS, CDR2 YFSETQ. The CDR3 here is CASSQGQDANGYTF. As DNA, the CDR3 is TGCGCCAGCAGCCAAGGACAGGACGCCAATGGCTACACCTTC.

The chain couples TRBV19 to TRBJ2-2; tentatively, D is TRBD1 (5 bases). The CDR3 sequence is 15 residues long. Germline-derived CDR1 and CDR2 are LNHDA and SQIVND (reference sequence). V shed 2 bases and J shed 6 bases, with 13 bases lying between them. The chain's CDR3 is CASSIRGGLAGELFF. In DNA form, the CDR3 reads TGTGCCAGTAGTATAAGGGGCGGTTTGGCCGGGGAGCTGTTTTTT.

For this clone: One end of the junction fails to match germline, which may point to a read error. The genes are TRBV6-6 and TRBJ1-3; 11 bases match TRBD1. Germline V lookup: CDR1 MNHNY, CDR2 SVGAGI (reference sequence). This CDR3 contains 15 residues. This CDR3 reads CASSPDRGPGYTIYF. CDR3 nucleotides: TGTGCCAGCAGCCCGGACAGGGGGCCTGGATACACCATATATTTT.

V usage is TRBV27 and J usage is TRBJ1-1, with a weak D call TRBD1 (6 bases). V was trimmed by 2 bases and J by 7 bases, leaving 11 bases between them. CDR1 is MNHEY, CDR2 SMNVEV, per germline (reference sequence). This CDR3 region has 13 residues. CDR3 in amino acids: CASSLNRAHEAFF. The CDR3 bases are TGTGCCAGCAGTTTAAACAGGGCCCATGAAGCTTTCTTT.

V and J are TRBV28 and TRBJ1-5, with D tentatively TRBD1 (5 bases). The CDR3 covers 12 residues. Germline-derived CDR1 and CDR2 are MDHEN and SYDVKM. Trimming removed 2 bases at V and 6 bases at J, with 5 bases between. CDR3 DNA: TGTGCCAGCAGTTTAGGGGCTCAGCCCCAGCATTTT. Translated, it gives CASSLGAQPQHF.

This clone has only one observation. The V and J genes are TRBV7-9 and TRBJ2-1; 8 bases match TRBD2. Looked up from germline, CDR1 is SEHNR and CDR2 is FQNEAQ (reference sequence). V lost 3 bases, J lost 9 bases, and 10 bases stayed unmatched. CDR3 length equals 15 residues. CDR3 nucleotides: TGTGCCAGCAGCTTTACCGGGACTAGTGTCCCTGAGCAGTTCTTC. Translation: CASSFTGTSVPEQFF.

The chain employs TRBV5-1 and TRBJ2-6; the match to TRBD1 covers 9 bases. This CDR3 region has 17 residues. V lost 5 bases to trimming and J lost 2 bases; unmatched junction nucleotides: 8. The germline V gene has CDR1 SGHRS and CDR2 YFSETQ. CDR3 DNA sequence: TGCGCCAGCAGTTGGGACAGGGAAATAGCTGGGGCCAACGTCCTGACTTTC. Residues: CASSWDREIAGANVLTF. The whole variable domain, filled in from reference TRBV5-1 and TRBJ2-6, reads KAGVTQTPRYLIKTRGQQVTLSCSPISGHRSVSWYQQTPGQGLQFLFEYFSETQRNKGNFPGRFSGRQFSNSRSEMNVSTLELGDSALYLCASSWDREIAGANVLTFGAGSRLTVL.

The chain joins TRBV20-1 to TRBJ2-2; 7 nucleotides match TRBD1. The germline V gene encodes CDR1 DFQATT and CDR2 SNEGSKA (reference sequence). This CDR3 region has 16 residues. Trimming took 3 bases from V and 4 from J; bases not matched to a gene: 11. The CDR3 DNA sequence: TGCAGTGCTAGTACCGAAATAAGGGGGCGCACCGGGGAGCTGTTTTTT. It specifies CSASTEIRGRTGELFF.